This TCR beta chain is drawn from a study of T cell repertoires in ileal Crohn's disease. On the study more broadly: Median disease duration was approximately 8 years; 35% to 45% smoked at surgery. Postoperative therapy was given to about half: approximately 10 thiopurines, 18 anti-TNF agents.

This CDR3 contains 13 residues. Trimming shortened V by 0 bases and J by 10 bases, and 11 bases separated the two germline ends. From germline, CDR1 is MNHNY and CDR2 SVGAGI (reference sequence). Documented time point: proximal margin of the surgical specimen (macroscopically non-inflamed). The protocol was immunoSEQ multiplex PCR, while the TCRdb copy is restricted to in-frame clones and leaves out a portion. Among 1,500 to 2,000 clones listed, 70% to 90% were seen once. The source of this sequence is an adult with Crohn's disease. J is TRBJ2-3 and V is TRBV6-6; D is undetermined. Source material: ileal tissue. CDR3 loop: CASSYSTASPQYF. CDR3 in DNA: TGTGCCAGCAGTTACTCGACGGCCAGTCCGCAGTATTTT.